A single sample gave rise to the 21 T cell receptor beta chains below, sequenced in a study of shared clonotypes between healthy human individuals. Assay: immunoSEQ multiplex PCR; the TCRdb copy retains only in-frame clones and omits some. This table holds 950,000 to 1,300,000 clones, about 77% found once. Sequencing used memory CD4+ T cells sorted from blood. Regarding subset: CD45RA-negative fraction. The receptors shown here come from a man aged 18-30 years in good health.

The V call is TRBV7-9, the J call TRBJ2-5, with D maybe TRBD1 (6 bases). Germline lookup yields CDR1 SEHNR and CDR2 FQNEAQ (reference sequence). The CDR3 contains 13 residues. Trimming removed 3 bases from V and 3 bases from J, with 8 bases in between. CDR3 amino acids: CASSFGGEETQYF. In DNA form, the CDR3 reads TGTGCCAGCAGCTTTGGGGGCGAAGAGACCCAGTACTTC.

Details on this clone: Different DNA sequences within this sample yield the same CDR3. The chain recombines TRBV4-1 with TRBJ2-7, with 10 bases fitting TRBD1. There are 15 residues in the CDR3. Germline V CDR1 and CDR2: MGHRA, YSYEKL. J gave up 2 bases and V 1 base, and 2 bases lay outside the gene matches. The CDR3, as DNA: TGCGCCAGCAGCCAAGGTGGACAGGGGGCCTACGAGCAGTACTTC. The encoded protein is CASSQGGQGAYEQYF.

J is TRBJ2-1 and V is TRBV6-1, with D perhaps matching TRBD2 (6 bases). Looked up from germline, CDR1 is MNHNS and CDR2 is SASEGT. The V gene lost 6 bases and the J gene lost 0 bases, with 12 bases spanning the gap. The CDR3 consists of 15 residues. CDR3 nucleotides: TGTGCCAGCAGCCGTTTCGGGAGCTCCTACAATGAGCAGTTCTTC. It is translated as CASSRFGSSYNEQFF.

The chain recombines TRBV5-1 with TRBJ1-1, with 7 bases that match TRBD1. Germline V gene lookup returns CDR1 SGHRS and CDR2 YFSETQ. Trimming took 1 base from V and 0 from J; bases not matched to a gene: 6. CDR3 length: 16 amino acids. CDR3 sequence: CASSLRSGQMNTEAFF. Here the CDR3 DNA reads TGCGCCAGCAGCTTGAGATCGGGACAGATGAACACTGAAGCTTTCTTT.

This chain uses TRBV11-3 with TRBJ2-2, with D perhaps TRBD1 (5 bases). In germline, CDR1 is SGHNT, CDR2 YENEEA. V lost 1 base to trimming and J lost 9 bases, with 18 bases between them. The CDR3 contains 16 residues. CDR3 protein: CASSLGGEDACWELFF. DNA for the CDR3: TGTGCCAGCAGCTTAGGGGGCGAGGATGCTTGCTGGGAGCTGTTTTTT.

The chain's CDR3 is CASSVQTTDTQYF. The CDR3 bases are TGTGCCAGCAGCGTGCAGACCACAGATACGCAGTATTTT. The chain carries TRBV9 and TRBJ2-3; D is unclear. V gave up 2 bases and J gave up 2 bases, with 6 bases separating them. Germline V lookup: CDR1 SGDLS, CDR2 YYNGEE. This CDR3 contains 13 residues.

Remarks on this clone: The same CDR3 also results from other DNA sequences found in this sample. The chain uses TRBV19 and TRBJ1-1; 9 nucleotides line up with TRBD1. The CDR3 runs to 14 residues. Germline V gene data show CDR1 as LNHDA and CDR2 as SQIVND (reference sequence). J was trimmed by 0 bases and V by 5 bases; bases with no gene match: 1. CDR3 DNA: TGTGCCAGTAGTGGACAGGGGATGAACACTGAAGCTTTCTTT. It translates to CASSGQGMNTEAFF.

The V and J genes are TRBV11-2 and TRBJ1-3; D unclear. V was shortened by 3 bases and J by 4 bases, with 16 bases between the two germline ends. The germline CDR1 and CDR2 sequences are SGHAT and FQNNGV. CDR3 length: 16 amino acids. The DNA of the CDR3 is TGTGCCAGCAGCTTGGGATTTGCGGGCTCGGGAAACACCATATATTTT. It encodes CASSLGFAGSGNTIYF. The full variable domain, in which reference TRBV11-2 and TRBJ1-3 provide the parts outside the CDR3, is EAGVAQSPRYKIIEKRQSVAFWCNPISGHATLYWYQQILGQGPKLLIQFQNNGVVDDSQLPKDRFSAERLKGVDSTLKIQPAKLEDSAVYLCASSLGFAGSGNTIYFGEGSWLTVV.

The V call is TRBV18, the J call TRBJ1-3; tentative D call: TRBD1 (5 bases). Germline V gene data show CDR1 as KGHSH and CDR2 as LQKENI. CDR3 length: 15 residues. Trimming left V 3 bases short and J 0 bases short, with 9 bases between. The CDR3 spells CASSPGRISGNTIYF. As DNA, the CDR3 is TGTGCCAGCTCACCGGGGCGGATCTCTGGAAACACCATATATTTT.

This clone was picked up one time. Other DNA sequences within the sample encode an identical CDR3. This sequence joins TRBV30 and TRBJ2-5; D is possibly TRBD1 or TRBD2 (5 bases each). V lost 2 bases and J 5 bases, leaving 9 bases between the germline ends. Germline V gene sequence: CDR1 GTSNPN, CDR2 SVGIG (reference sequence). The CDR3 has 12 residues. The chain's CDR3 is CAWSPGTETQYF. CDR3 bases: TGTGCCTGGAGTCCCGGGACCGAGACCCAGTACTTC.

This clone showed up just a few times. The genes are TRBV5-1 and TRBJ2-2; tentatively, D is TRBD1 (6 bases). Germline-derived CDR1 and CDR2 are SGHRS and YFSETQ. Trimming took 4 bases from V and 6 from J, leaving 13 bases between them. The CDR3 runs 14 residues. For the CDR3, the DNA is TGCGCCAGCAGCCAACTGACAGGTGCCGGGGAGCTGTTTTTT. Amino acids: CASSQLTGAGELFF. Looking up the rest from reference TRBV5-1 and TRBJ2-2 gives the full variable domain: KAGVTQTPRYLIKTRGQQVTLSCSPISGHRSVSWYQQTPGQGLQFLFEYFSETQRNKGNFPGRFSGRQFSNSRSEMNVSTLELGDSALYLCASSQLTGAGELFFGEGSRLTVL.

This clone showed up just a few times. The chain carries TRBV20-1 and TRBJ2-5, with unresolved D. The CDR3 sequence is 10 residues long. Per the germline V gene, CDR1 is DFQATT and CDR2 is SNEGSKA (reference sequence). V was clipped by 5 bases and J by 6 bases, with 7 bases between them. The CDR3 DNA sequence: TGCAGTGCTGTCCTGAAGACCCAGTACTTC. Its translation: CSAVLKTQYF.

The chain combines TRBV28 with TRBJ1-2; 7 bases are shared with TRBD1. The CDR3 is 16 amino acids. Germline V CDR1 and CDR2: MDHEN, SYDVKM. Trimming at V came to 5 bases and at J to 0 bases, leaving 9 bases not matched to a gene. The CDR3: CASSGGQTLTNYGYTF. The CDR3 DNA follows: TGTGCCAGCAGTGGGGGACAGACTCTTACTAACTATGGCTACACCTTC.

V usage is TRBV9 and J usage is TRBJ2-7, with D possibly TRBD1 on 5 matching bases. The V and J ends lost 2 bases and 2 bases respectively, with 20 bases between them. The CDR3 sequence is 17 residues long. Germline loops: CDR1 SGDLS, CDR2 YYNGEE. As DNA, the CDR3 is TGTGCCAGCAGCGTCCCCCTTAACGTAATCAGGGCCTACGAGCAGTACTTC. It yields the protein CASSVPLNVIRAYEQYF.

This chain connects TRBV4-3 to TRBJ1-6; D is unresolved. V dropped 0 bases and J dropped 10 bases, with 13 bases sitting between them. CDR1 is LGHNA and CDR2 is YSLEER in the germline V gene. The CDR3 extends over 15 amino acids. The chain's CDR3 is CASSQDLWGPSPLHF. As DNA, the CDR3 is TGCGCCAGCAGCCAAGACTTGTGGGGTCCCTCACCCCTCCACTTT.

The chain recombines TRBV28 with TRBJ2-3; TRBD2 matches at 7 bases. The CDR3 covers 15 residues. Germline trimming cut 3 bases from V and 4 bases from J; bases unmatched to any gene: 7. From germline, CDR1 is MDHEN and CDR2 SYDVKM. The CDR3 coding sequence is TGTGCCAGCAGTTTCGGAGCGGGGATCGCAGATACGCAGTATTTT. As protein: CASSFGAGIADTQYF. The full variable domain, its missing parts supplied by reference TRBV28 and TRBJ2-3, is DVKVTQSSRYLVKRTGEKVFLECVQDMDHENMFWYRQDPGLGLRLIYFSYDVKMKEKGDIPEGYSVSREKKERFSLILESASTNQTSMYLCASSFGAGIADTQYFGPGTRLTVL.

V gene TRBV28 combines with J gene TRBJ2-5, with a possible D match to TRBD1 (6 bases). Germline V gene sequence: CDR1 MDHEN, CDR2 SYDVKM. The CDR3 has 15 residues. V shed 3 bases and J shed 5 bases, with 16 bases lying between them. DNA for the CDR3: TGTGCCAGCAGTTTTCAGGGGATTTTAGGGGAGACCCAGTACTTC. This sequence encodes CASSFQGILGETQYF.

In regard to this clone: Compared with germline, one end of the junction differs, possibly owing to a read error. J is TRBJ2-7 and V is TRBV5-1; TRBD2 is a possible D gene (5 bases). Germline values: CDR1 SGHRS, CDR2 YFSETQ. This CDR3 spans 12 amino acids. For the CDR3, the DNA is TGCGCCAGCAGTTTGGGAGTCTACGAGCAGTACTTC. Encoded protein: CASSLGVYEQYF.

The sample holds a few counts of this clone. Other nucleotide sequences from this sample produce the same CDR3. This chain joins TRBV5-4 and TRBJ2-7; perhaps TRBD1 as D (6 bases). V dropped 4 bases and J dropped 2 bases, with 10 bases sitting between them. The CDR3 is made up of 13 amino acids. Germline V lookup: CDR1 SGHNT, CDR2 YYREEE (reference sequence). The CDR3 reads CASSQGQAYEQYF. The CDR3 nucleotides are TGTGCCAGCAGCCAGGGACAAGCCTACGAGCAGTACTTC.

This chain joins TRBV10-3 and TRBJ2-5, with 11 positions matching TRBD1. The CDR3 length is 18 residues. Germline CDR1 ENHRY, CDR2 SYGVKD. J gave up 1 base and V 1 base, and 8 bases lay outside the gene matches. Here the CDR3 reads CAISELAWGTGGQETQYF. The CDR3 DNA reads as TGTGCCATCAGTGAGTTGGCGTGGGGGACAGGGGGCCAAGAGACCCAGTACTTC.

This clone appeared once. The chain is built from TRBV6-5 and TRBJ1-6, with 7 bases that match TRBD1. V lost 4 bases and J lost 5; bases outside the gene matches: 5. The CDR3 is 15 amino acids. CDR1 MNHEY and CDR2 SVGAGI come from the germline V gene. The CDR3 protein is CASSSGQRNNSPLHF. The CDR3 nucleotides are TGTGCCAGCAGTTCGGGACAGAGGAATAATTCACCCCTCCACTTT.